Described below is a single T cell receptor beta chain sequence and its context. Its specificity is not known. Only Caucasian adults living in Nashville, Tennessee made up the donor group. The data derive from a study of shared clonotypes between healthy human individuals. Study observations and caveats: Generally, estimated richness proved larger in naive subsets than it did in memory subsets.

Data came from immunoSEQ multiplex PCR; TCRdb stores just in-frame clones and leaves some out. The sample includes some 1 million clones, 65% to 80% of them seen just once. Looked up from germline, CDR1 is SGHVS and CDR2 is FQNEAQ. This CDR3 contains 15 residues. The ends were cut back, 5 bases at V and 6 bases at J, with 20 bases in the middle. Source material: memory CD4+ T cells sorted from blood. Subset noted: CD45RA-negative fraction. The chain combines TRBV7-8 with TRBJ2-7; maybe TRBD2 (5 bases). The sequence was collected from a man between 18 and 29 years old in good health. The CDR3 loop reads CASSLQILGLSEQYF. Here the CDR3 DNA reads TGTGCCAGCAGCCTCCAGATACTAGGTCTCTCCGAGCAGTACTTC.